Included here is one T cell receptor beta chain sequence, with context. They built TCR cDNA with 5'RACE template switching, a step that put in a universal primer site and UMIs. TCRdb itself ran the 5' RACE reads through MiXCR, one entry per CDR3 protein. The data hold approximately 61,000 distinct CDR3 sequences, with about 6.6% observed a single time. The data were obtained in a study of T cells after yellow fever vaccination. CDR3 size: 15 residues. V was cut by 6 bases and J by 7 bases, with 19 bases left in between. The material sequenced was CD8+ T cells sorted from PBMCs, taken on the day of the first yellow fever vaccination. The receptor's source is a man between 18 and 35 years old who received the YFV17D yellow fever vaccine. The chain carries TRBV12-3 or TRBV12-4 and TRBJ1-5; D gene unclear. CDR3 DNA sequence: TGTGCCAGCAGCCCCCGGACCAGCTCAACACAGCCCCAGCATTTT. Translated: CASSPRTSSTQPQHF.